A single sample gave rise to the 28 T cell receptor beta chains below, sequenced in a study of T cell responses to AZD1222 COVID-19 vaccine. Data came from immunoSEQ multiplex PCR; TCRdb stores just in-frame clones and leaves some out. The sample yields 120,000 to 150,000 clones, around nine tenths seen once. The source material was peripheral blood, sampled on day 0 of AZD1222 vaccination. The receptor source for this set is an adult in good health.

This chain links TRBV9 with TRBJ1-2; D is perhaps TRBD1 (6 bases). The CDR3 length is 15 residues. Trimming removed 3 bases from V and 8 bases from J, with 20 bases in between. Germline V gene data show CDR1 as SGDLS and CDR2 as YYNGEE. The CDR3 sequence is CASSARQVPMRGYTF. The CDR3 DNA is TGTGCCAGCAGCGCTCGACAGGTTCCAATGAGGGGCTACACCTTC.

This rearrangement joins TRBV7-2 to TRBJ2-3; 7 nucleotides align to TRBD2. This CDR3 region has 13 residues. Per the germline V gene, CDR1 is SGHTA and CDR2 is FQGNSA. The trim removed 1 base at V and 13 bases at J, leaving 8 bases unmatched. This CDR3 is CASSLETSPTKYF. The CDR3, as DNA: TGTGCCAGCAGCTTAGAGACTAGCCCGACAAAGTATTTT.

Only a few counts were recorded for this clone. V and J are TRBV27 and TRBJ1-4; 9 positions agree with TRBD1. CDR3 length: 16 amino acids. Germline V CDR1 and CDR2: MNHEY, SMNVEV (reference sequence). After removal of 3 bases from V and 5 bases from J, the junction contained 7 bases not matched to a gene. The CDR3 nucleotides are TGTGCCAGCAGTTTGTTACCGGGACAGGGAAATGAAAAACTGTTTTTT. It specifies CASSLLPGQGNEKLFF.

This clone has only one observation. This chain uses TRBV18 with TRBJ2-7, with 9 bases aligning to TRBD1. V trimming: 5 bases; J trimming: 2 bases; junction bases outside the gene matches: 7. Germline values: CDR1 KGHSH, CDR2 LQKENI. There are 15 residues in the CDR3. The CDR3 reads CASSATGGATYEQYF. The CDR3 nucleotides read TGTGCCAGCTCAGCCACAGGGGGCGCGACCTACGAGCAGTACTTC.

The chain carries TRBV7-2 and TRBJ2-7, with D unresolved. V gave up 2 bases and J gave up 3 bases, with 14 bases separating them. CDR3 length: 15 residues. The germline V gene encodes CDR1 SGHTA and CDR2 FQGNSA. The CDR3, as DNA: TGTGCCAGCAGCTTATTGGGGAACGAGTACTACGAGCAGTACTTC. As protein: CASSLLGNEYYEQYF.

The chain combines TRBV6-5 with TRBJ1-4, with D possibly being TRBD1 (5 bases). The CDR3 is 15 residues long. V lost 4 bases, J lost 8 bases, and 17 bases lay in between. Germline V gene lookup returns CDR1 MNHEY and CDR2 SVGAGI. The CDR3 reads CASSSRGPGEEKLFF. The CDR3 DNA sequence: TGTGCCAGCAGTTCACGTGGACCGGGGGAAGAAAAACTGTTTTTT.

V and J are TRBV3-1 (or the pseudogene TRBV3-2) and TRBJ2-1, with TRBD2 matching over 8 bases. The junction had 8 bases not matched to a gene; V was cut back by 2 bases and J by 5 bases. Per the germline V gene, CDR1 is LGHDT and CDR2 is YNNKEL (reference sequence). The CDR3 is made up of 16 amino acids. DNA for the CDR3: TGTGCCAGCAGCCAACTGAGCGGGGGACCCAACAATGAGCAGTTCTTC. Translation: CASSQLSGGPNNEQFF.

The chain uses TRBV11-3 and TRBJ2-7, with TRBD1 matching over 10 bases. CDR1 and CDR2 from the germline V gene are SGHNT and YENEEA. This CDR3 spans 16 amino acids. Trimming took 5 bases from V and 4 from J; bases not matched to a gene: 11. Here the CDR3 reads CASSPNAGTGAYEQYF. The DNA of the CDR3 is TGTGCCAGCAGCCCCAATGCCGGGACAGGGGCGTACGAGCAGTACTTC.

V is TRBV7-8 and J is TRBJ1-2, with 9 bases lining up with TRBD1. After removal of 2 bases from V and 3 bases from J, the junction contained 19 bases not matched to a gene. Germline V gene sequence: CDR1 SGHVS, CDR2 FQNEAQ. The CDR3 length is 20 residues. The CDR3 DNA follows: TGTGCCAGCAGCTTATCGCTTTACCGGGACAGGGCCTCTCGAGACTATGGCTACACCTTC. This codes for CASSLSLYRDRASRDYGYTF.

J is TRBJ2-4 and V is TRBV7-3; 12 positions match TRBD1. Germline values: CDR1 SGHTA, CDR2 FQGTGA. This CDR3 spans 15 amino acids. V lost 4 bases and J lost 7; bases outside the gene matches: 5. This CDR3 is CASSSGQGAWNIQYF. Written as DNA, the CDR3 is TGTGCCAGCAGCTCGGGACAGGGGGCCTGGAACATTCAGTACTTC.

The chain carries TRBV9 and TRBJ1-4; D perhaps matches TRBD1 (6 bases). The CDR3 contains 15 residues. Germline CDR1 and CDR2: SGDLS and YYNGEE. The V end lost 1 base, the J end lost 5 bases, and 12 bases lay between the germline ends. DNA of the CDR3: TGTGCCAGCAGCGTATCGGGGGGCCGAAATGAAAAACTGTTTTTT. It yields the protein CASSVSGGRNEKLFF. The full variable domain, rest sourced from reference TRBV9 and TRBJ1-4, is DSGVTQTPKHLITATGQRVTLRCSPRSGDLSVYWYQQSLDQGLQFLIQYYNGEERAKGNILERFSAQQFPDLHSELNLSSLELGDSALYFCASSVSGGRNEKLFFGSGTQLSVL.

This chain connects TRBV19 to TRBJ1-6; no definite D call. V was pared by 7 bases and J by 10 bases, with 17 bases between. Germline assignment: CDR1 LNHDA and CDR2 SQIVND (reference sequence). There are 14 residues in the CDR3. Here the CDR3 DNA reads TGTGCCAGTACCGCCCCCGGAAACCACTCACCCCTCCACTTT. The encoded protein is CASTAPGNHSPLHF.

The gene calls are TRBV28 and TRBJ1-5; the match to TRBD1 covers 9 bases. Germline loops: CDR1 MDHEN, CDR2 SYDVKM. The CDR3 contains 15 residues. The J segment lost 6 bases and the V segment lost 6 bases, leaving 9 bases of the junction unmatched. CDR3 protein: CASSPGTGLIQPQHF. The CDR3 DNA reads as TGTGCCAGCAGCCCCGGGACAGGGCTCATTCAGCCCCAGCATTTT.

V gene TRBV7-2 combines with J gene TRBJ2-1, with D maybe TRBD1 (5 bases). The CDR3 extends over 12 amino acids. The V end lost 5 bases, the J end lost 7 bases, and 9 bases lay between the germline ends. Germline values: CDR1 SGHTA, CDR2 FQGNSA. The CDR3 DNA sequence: TGTGCCAGCAGCCCAGGGTCTAATGAGCAGTTCTTC. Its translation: CASSPGSNEQFF.

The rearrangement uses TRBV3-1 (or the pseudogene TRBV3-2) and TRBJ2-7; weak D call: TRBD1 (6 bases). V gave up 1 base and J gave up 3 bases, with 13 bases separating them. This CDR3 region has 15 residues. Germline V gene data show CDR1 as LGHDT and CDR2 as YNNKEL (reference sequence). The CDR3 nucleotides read TGTGCCAGCAGCCAAGGAAACAGGGCGGGCTACGAGCAGTACTTC. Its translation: CASSQGNRAGYEQYF.

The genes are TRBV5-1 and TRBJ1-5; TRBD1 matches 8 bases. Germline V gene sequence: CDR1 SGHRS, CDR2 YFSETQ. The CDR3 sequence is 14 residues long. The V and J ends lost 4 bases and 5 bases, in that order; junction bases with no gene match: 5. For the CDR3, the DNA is TGCGCCAGCAGCCTTGGGACAGGTTATCAGCCCCAGCATTTT. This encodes CASSLGTGYQPQHF.

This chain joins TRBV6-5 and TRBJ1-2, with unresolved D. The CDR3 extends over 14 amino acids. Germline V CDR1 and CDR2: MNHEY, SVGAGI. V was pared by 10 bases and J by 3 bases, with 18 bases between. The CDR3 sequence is CATLEGPRYYGYTF. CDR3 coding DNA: TGTGCCACCCTCGAAGGGCCACGGTACTATGGCTACACCTTC.

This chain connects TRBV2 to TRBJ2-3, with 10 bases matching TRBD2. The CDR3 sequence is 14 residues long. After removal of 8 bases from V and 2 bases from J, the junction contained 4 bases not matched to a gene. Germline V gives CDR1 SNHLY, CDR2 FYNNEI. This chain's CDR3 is CASRLAGPTDTQYF. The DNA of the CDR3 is TGTGCCAGCCGACTAGCGGGTCCCACAGATACGCAGTATTTT. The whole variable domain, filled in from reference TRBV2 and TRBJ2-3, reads EPEVTQTPSHQVTQMGQEVILRCVPISNHLYFYWYRQILGQKVEFLVSFYNNEISEKSEIFDDQFSVERPDGSNFTLKIRSTKLEDSAMYFCASRLAGPTDTQYFGPGTRLTVL.

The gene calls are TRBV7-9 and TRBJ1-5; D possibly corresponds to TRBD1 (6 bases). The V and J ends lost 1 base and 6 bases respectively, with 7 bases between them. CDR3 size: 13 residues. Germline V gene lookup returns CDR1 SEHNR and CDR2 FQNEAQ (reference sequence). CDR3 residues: CASSLDRAQPQHF. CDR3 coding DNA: TGTGCCAGCAGCTTAGACAGGGCTCAGCCCCAGCATTTT.

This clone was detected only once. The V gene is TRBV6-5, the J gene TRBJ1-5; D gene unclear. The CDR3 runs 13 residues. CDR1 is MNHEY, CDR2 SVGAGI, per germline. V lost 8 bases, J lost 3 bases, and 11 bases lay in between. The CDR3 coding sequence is TGTGCCAGCGGGTCTCCACACAATCAGCCCCAGCATTTT. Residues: CASGSPHNQPQHF.

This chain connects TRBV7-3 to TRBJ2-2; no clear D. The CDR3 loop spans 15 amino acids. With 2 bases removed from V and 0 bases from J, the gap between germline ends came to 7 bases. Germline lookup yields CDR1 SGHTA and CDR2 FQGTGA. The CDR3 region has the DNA TGTGCCAGCAGCTTAGGCCCAGCGAACACCGGGGAGCTGTTTTTT. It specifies CASSLGPANTGELFF.

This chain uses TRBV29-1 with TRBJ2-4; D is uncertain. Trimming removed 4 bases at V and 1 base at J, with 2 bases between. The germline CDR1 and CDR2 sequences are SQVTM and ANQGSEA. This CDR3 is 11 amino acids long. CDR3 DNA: TGCAGCGTTGGGGCCAAAAACATTCAGTACTTC. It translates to CSVGAKNIQYF.

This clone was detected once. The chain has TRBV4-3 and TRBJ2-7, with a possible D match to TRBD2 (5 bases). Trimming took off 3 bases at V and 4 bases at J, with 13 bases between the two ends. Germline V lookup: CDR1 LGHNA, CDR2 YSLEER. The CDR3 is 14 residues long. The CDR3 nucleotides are TGCGCCAGCAGCCAGGCTCCCCGCGGGTACGAGCAGTACTTC. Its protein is CASSQAPRGYEQYF.

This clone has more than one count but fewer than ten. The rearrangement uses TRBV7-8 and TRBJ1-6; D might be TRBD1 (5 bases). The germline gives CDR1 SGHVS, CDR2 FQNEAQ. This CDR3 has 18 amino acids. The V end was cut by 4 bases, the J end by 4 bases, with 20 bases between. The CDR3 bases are TGTGCCAGCAGCTGGGGGACTGCGCCTCTGGATTATAATTCACCCCTCCACTTT. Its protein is CASSWGTAPLDYNSPLHF.

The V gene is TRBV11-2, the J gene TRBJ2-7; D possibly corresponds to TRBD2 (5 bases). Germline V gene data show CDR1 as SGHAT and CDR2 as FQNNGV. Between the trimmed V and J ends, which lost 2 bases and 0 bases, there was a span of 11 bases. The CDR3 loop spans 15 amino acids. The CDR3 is CASSLRGESSYEQYF. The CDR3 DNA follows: TGTGCCAGCAGCTTACGGGGTGAGAGCTCCTACGAGCAGTACTTC. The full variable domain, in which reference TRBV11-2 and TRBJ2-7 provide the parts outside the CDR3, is EAGVAQSPRYKIIEKRQSVAFWCNPISGHATLYWYQQILGQGPKLLIQFQNNGVVDDSQLPKDRFSAERLKGVDSTLKIQPAKLEDSAVYLCASSLRGESSYEQYFGPGTRLTVT.

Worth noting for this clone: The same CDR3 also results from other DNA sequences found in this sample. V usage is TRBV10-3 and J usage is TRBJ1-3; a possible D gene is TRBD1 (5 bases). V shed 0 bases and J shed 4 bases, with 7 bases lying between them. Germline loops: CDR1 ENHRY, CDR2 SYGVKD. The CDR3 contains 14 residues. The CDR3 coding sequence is TGTGCCATCAGTGAGTCCGGACAAGGAAACACCATATATTTT. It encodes CAISESGQGNTIYF.

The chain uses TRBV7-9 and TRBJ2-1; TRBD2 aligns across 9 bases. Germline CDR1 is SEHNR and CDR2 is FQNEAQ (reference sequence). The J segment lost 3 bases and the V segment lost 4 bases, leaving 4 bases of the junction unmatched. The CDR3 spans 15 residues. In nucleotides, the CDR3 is TGTGCCAGCAGCTCCCGCGGGGGGGGCTACAATGAGCAGTTCTTC. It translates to CASSSRGGGYNEQFF. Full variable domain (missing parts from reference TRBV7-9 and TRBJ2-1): DTGVSQNPRHKITKRGQNVTFRCDPISEHNRLYWYRQTLGQGPEFLTYFQNEAQLEKSRLLSDRFSAERPKGSFSTLEIQRTEQGDSAMYLCASSSRGGGYNEQFFGPGTRLTVL.

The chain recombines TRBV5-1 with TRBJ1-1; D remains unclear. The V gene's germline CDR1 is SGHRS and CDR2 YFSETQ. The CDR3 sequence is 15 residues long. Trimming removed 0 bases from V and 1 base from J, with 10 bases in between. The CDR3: CASSLDTGGNTEAFF. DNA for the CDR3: TGCGCCAGCAGCTTGGACACGGGAGGGAACACTGAAGCTTTCTTT.